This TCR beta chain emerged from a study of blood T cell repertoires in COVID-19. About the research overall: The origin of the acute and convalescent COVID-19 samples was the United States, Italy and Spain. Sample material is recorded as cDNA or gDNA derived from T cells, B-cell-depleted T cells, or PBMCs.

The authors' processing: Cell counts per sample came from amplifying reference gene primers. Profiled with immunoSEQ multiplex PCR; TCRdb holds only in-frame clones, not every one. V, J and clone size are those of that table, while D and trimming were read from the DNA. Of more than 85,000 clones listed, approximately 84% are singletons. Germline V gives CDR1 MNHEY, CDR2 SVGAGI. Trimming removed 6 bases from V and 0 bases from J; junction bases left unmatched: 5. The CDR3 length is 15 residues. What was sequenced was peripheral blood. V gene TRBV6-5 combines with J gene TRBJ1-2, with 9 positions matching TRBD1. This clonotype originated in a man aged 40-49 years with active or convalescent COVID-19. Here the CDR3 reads CASSSQGAANYGYTF. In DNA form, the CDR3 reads TGTGCCAGCAGCTCACAGGGGGCAGCTAACTATGGCTACACCTTC.